Here is one TCR beta chain with its context. This clone is considered medium-sized (0.01 to 0.1%). Its antigen remains unidentified. There are no base qualities to consult, and no much larger clone falls within one base. The library was prepared using the immunoSEQ multiplex PCR assay. TCR beta CDR3 sequencing was performed on DNA from the cultured, isolated CD4+ T cells. As for how the authors treated the data: Non-productive TCR sequences were removed, reads were trimmed to the CDR3 region, and CDR3s of at least 7 amino acids were retained. The MANAFEST web app was used to identify antigen-specific clonotypes by comparing expansion in peptide wells with expansion in reference cultures. To count as positive, a clone had to show expansion at FDR<0.05 compared with the reference and with all other wells, an odds ratio above 5, and a frequency above 0.1% in two replicate wells. Cross-reactive clonotypes were defined as significantly expanded in SARS-CoV-2 spike wells and in at least one common cold coronavirus spike condition. Levenshtein distance calculated with the stringdist R package was used to assess CDR3 similarity, and unrooted trees were constructed with ape in R 3.6.1. Sourced from immuneACCESS, this table was stored by TCRdb with only in-frame sequences that have V and J called. A share of the clones is absent; for the studies checked, an unresolved V gene accounts for under half, and the remainder has no known explanation. D and trimming come from the DNA, and the V and J calls and clone size come from that table. The sample yields around 22,000 clones; approximately 73% were counted once. The ten largest make up 12% of the sample.

To identify antigen-specific CD4+ T cell clonotypes by their expansion, the ViraFEST assay first stimulated PBMC with viral peptide pools and then applied TCR sequencing. After around ten days of culture, CD4+ T cells were isolated with the EasySep CD4+ T cell isolation kit. Healthy vaccine recipients had no prior SARS-CoV-2 infection, confirmed by negative nucleocapsid antibodies before and after vaccination. Each well held 2 million to 2.5 million PBMC cultured in IMDM containing roughly 4.9% human AB serum, 8 to 10 IU/ml IL-2 and gentamicin, along with 8 to 10 ug/ml peptides. On days 3 and 7, half of the culture medium was replaced with fresh IL-2-containing medium. Each peptide stimulation condition was cultured in triplicate wells unless otherwise noted. Using Ficoll-Paque Plus gradient centrifugation, PBMC were separated from whole blood and then either used fresh or cryopreserved at -140C. The overlapping peptide pools covered the spike proteins of SARS-CoV-2 and of the common cold coronaviruses HCoV-NL63, HCoV-OC43 and HCoV-229E. The QIAamp micro DNA kit was used to extract genomic DNA from the cultured CD4+ T cells.

The record originates from a study of vaccination effects on CD4 cells after COVID-19 (dated by TCRdb to 2021 to 2024). Background for the entire study: Two doses of either the BNT162b2 or the mRNA-1273 mRNA SARS-CoV-2 vaccine were administered to participants. SARS-CoV-2 spike-specific CD4+ TCR repertoires from before and after mRNA vaccination were compared in COVID-19 convalescent patients and in infection-naive vaccine recipients. Altogether, roughly 10 COVID-19 convalescent patients and a few SARS-CoV-2-naive healthy vaccine recipients made up the full study. Cultures from other donors in the study were sequenced with the Oncomine TCR Beta short-read assay on an Illumina iSeq 100. Beyond this particular receptor, the publication reports: In healthy vaccine recipients, vaccine-induced clones were almost all SARS-CoV-2 mono-reactive, with only 1 of 255 being cross-reactive with common cold coronaviruses. Limitations of the study were the small number of convalescent patients and the absence of early post-infection timepoints. At late post-vaccination timepoints, both infection-induced and vaccine-induced clones showed marked clonal contraction, consistent with waning T cell responses.

As encoded in the germline V gene (reference sequence), CDR1 is DFQATT while CDR2 is SNEGSKA. The V end loses 3 bases and the J end loses 2 bases, and a stretch of 14 bases separates them. The CDR3, from cysteine to phenylalanine, totals 15 residues. This entry keeps only the CDR3 DNA: 45 bases, framed from base 1. The TCR originated in a human donor who received a COVID-19 vaccine. The rearrangement combines TRBV20-1 with TRBJ1-3, with TRBD1 perhaps the D gene, on 6 matching bases. Material: CD4+ T cells from PBMCs cultured with HCoV-229E spike peptides, obtained before COVID-19 vaccination. This specimen's cell subset or site label, per the study, means: HCoV-229E spike overlapping peptide pool stimulation. The CDR3 protein sequence reads: CSASPRGLAGNTIYF. In nucleotide form, the sequence is TGCAGTGCTAGTCCCAGGGGTTTGGCTGGAAACACCATATATTTT.